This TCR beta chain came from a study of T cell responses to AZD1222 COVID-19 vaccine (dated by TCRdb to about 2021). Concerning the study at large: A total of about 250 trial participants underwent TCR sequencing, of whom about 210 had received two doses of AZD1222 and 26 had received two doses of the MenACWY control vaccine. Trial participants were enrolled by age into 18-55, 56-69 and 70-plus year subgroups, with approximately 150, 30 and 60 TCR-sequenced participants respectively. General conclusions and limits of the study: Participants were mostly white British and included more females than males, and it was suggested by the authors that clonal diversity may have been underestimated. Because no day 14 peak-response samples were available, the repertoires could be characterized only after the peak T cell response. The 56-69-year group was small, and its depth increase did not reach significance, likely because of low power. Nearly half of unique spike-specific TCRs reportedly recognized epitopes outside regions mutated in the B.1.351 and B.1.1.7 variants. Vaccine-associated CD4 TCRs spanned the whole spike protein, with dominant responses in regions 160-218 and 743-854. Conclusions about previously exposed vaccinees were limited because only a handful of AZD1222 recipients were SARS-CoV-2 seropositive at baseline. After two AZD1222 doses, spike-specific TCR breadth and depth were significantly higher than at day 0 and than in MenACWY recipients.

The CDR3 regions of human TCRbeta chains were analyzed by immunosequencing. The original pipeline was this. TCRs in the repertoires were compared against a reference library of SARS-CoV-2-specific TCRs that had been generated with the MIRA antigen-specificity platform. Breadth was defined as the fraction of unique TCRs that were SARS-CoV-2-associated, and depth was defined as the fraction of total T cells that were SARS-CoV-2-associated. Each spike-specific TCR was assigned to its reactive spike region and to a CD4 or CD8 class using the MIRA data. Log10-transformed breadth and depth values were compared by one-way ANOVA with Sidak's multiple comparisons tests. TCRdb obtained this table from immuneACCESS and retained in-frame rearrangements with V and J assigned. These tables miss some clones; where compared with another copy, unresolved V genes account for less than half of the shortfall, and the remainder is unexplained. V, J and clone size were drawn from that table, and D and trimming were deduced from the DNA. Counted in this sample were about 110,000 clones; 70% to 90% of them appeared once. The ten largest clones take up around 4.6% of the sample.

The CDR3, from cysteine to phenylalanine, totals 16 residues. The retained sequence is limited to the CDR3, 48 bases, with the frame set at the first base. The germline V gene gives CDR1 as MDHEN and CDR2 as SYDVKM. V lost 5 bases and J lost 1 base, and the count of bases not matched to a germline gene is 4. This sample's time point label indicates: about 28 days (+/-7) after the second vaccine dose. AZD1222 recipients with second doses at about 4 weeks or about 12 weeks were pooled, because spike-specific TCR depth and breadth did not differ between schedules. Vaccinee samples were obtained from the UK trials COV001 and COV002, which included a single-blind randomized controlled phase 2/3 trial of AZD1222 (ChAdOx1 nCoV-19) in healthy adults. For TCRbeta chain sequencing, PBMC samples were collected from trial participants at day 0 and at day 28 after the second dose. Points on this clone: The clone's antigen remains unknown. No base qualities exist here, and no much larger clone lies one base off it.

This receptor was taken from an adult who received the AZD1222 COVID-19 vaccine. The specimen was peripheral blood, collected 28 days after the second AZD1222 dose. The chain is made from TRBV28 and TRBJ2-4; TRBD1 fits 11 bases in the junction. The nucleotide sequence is TGTGCCAGCAGTCGAGGGACAGGGGGGGCCAAAAACATTCAGTACTTC. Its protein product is CASSRGTGGAKNIQYF. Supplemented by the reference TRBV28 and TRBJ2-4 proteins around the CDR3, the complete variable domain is DVKVTQSSRYLVKRTGEKVFLECVQDMDHENMFWYRQDPGLGLRLIYFSYDVKMKEKGDIPEGYSVSREKKERFSLILESASTNQTSMYLCASSRGTGGAKNIQYFGAGTRLSVL.